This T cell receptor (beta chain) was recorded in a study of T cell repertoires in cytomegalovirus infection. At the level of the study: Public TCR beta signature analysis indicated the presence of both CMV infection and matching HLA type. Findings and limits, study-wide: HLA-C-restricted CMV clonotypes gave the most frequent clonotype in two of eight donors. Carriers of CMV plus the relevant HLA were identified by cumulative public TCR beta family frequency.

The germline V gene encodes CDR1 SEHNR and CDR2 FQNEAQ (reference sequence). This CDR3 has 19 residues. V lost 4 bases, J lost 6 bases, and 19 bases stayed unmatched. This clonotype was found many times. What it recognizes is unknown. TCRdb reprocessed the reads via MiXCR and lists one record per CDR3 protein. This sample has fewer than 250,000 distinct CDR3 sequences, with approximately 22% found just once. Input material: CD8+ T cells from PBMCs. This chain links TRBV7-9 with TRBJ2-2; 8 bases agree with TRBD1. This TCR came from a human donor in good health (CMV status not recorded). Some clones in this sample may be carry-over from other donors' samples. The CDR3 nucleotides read TGTGCCAGCAGCTCCACCGTTGGACAGGGAACCCCGGGAGCCGGGGAGCTGTTTTTT. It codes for CASSSTVGQGTPGAGELFF.